This T cell receptor beta chain emerged from a study of blood T cell repertoires in COVID-19. As for the study in general: Acute and convalescent COVID-19 samples came from the United States, Italy and Spain. PBMCs, B-cell-depleted T cells, or T cells provided the cDNA or gDNA that made up the material.

In the original analysis: Counts of nucleated cells, estimated from reference gene primer amplification, were obtained. This table comes from immunoSEQ multiplex PCR, and its TCRdb copy is limited to in-frame clones, with some not included. From that table come the V and J calls and clone size; the DNA was used to work out D and trimming. The repertoire holds 15,000 to 20,000 clones, with around 90% as singletons. This CDR3 region has 15 residues. The junction had 8 bases not matched to a gene; V was cut back by 8 bases and J by 4 bases. Germline loops: CDR1 MNHNY, CDR2 SVGAGI (reference sequence). Specimen: peripheral blood. The J gene is TRBJ2-1, the V gene TRBV6-6; TRBD2 aligns across 10 bases. The receptor was isolated from a human donor in a cohort sampled during active COVID-19. The CDR3, as DNA: TGTGCCAGCTGGGGAAAGCGGGAGGGGTACAATGAGCAGTTCTTC. Its protein is CASWGKREGYNEQFF.